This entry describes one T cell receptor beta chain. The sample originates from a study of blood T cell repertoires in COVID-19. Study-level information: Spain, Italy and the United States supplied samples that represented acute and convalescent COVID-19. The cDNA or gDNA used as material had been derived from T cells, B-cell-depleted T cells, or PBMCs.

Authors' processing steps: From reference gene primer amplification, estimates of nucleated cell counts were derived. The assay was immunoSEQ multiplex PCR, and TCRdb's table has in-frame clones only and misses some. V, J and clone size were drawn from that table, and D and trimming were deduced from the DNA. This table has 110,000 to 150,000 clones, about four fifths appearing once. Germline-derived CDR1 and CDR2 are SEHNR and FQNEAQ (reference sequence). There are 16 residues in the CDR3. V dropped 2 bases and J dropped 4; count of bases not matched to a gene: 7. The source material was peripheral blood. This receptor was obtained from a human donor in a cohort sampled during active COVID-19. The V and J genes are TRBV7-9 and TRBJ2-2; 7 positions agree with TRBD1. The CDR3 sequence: CASSLPDRAATGELFF. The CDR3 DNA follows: TGTGCCAGCAGCTTACCCGACAGGGCCGCCACCGGGGAGCTGTTTTTT.